This T cell receptor (beta chain) stems from a study of cytomegalovirus exposure and HLA in healthy donors. Method: immunoSEQ multiplex PCR; TCRdb's copy keeps in-frame clones and lacks some. The sample lists tens of thousands of clones; about 90% were seen once. Trimming removed 3 bases from V and 11 bases from J; junction bases left unmatched: 2. This CDR3 comprises 12 residues. CDR1 is SQVTM, CDR2 ANQGSEA, per germline. The chain employs TRBV29-1 and TRBJ2-1; 12 nucleotides agree with TRBD1. The origin of this receptor is a woman in her late teens or twenties in good health and CMV-seropositive. Sequenced: PBMCs. The CDR3 loop is CSVEGTGGKQFF. Written as DNA, the CDR3 is TGCAGCGTTGAGGGGACAGGGGGCAAGCAGTTCTTC.